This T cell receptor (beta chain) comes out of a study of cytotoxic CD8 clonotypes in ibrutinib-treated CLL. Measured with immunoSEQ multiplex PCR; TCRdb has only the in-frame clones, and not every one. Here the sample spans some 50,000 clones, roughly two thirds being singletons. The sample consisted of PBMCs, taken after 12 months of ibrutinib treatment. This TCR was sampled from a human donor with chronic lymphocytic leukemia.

Written as DNA, the CDR3 is TGCGCCAGCAGCCAAGTCGCCCCTGTCCTAGCGGGGAGACTAGATACGCAGTATTTT. It encodes CASSQVAPVLAGRLDTQYF. The V gene is TRBV4-1, the J gene TRBJ2-3, with 9 bases lining up with TRBD2. The CDR3 is made up of 19 amino acids. After removal of 1 base from V and 5 bases from J, the junction contained 16 bases not matched to a gene. CDR1 and CDR2 (germline): MGHRA, YSYEKL.